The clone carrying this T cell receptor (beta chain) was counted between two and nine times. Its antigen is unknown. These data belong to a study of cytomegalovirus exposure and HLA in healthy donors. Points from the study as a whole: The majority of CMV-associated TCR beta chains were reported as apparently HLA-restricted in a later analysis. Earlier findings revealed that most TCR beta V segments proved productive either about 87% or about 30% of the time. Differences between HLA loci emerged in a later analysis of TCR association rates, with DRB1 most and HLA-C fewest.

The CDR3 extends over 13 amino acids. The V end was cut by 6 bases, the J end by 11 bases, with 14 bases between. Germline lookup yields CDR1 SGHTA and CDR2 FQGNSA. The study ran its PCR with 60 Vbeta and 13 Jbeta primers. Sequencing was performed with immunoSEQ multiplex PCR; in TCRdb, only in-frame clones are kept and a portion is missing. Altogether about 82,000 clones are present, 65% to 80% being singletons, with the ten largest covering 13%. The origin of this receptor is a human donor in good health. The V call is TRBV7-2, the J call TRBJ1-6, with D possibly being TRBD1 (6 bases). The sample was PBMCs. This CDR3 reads CASRNREIAPLHF. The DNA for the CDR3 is TGTGCCAGCAGAAACAGGGAGATAGCACCCCTCCACTTT.